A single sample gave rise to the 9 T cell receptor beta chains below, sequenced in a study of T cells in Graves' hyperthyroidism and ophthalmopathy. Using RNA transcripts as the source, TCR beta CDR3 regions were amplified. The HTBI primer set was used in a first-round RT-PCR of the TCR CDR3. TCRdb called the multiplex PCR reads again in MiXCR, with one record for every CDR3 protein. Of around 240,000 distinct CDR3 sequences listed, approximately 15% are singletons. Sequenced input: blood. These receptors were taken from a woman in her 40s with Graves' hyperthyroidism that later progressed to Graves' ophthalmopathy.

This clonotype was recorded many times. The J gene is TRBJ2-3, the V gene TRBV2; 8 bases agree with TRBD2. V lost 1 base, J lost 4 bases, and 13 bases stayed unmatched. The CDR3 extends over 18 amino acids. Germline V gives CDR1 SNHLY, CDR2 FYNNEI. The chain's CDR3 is CASSEGVWKREKPDTQYF. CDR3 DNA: TGTGCCAGCAGTGAAGGGGTATGGAAGCGGGAGAAGCCAGATACGCAGTATTTT.

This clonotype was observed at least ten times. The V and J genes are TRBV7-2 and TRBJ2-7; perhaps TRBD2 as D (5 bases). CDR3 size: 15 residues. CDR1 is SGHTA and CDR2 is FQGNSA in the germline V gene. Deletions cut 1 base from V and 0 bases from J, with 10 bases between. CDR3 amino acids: CASSLGLSSSYEQYF. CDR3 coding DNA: TGTGCCAGCAGCTTAGGACTATCCTCCTCCTACGAGCAGTACTTC.

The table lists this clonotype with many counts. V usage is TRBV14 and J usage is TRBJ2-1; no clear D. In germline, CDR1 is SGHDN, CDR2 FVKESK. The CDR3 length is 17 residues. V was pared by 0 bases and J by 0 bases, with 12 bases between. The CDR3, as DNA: TGTGCCAGCAGCCAAGAGATGGGATGGAGCTCCTACAATGAGCAGTTCTTC. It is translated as CASSQEMGWSSYNEQFF.

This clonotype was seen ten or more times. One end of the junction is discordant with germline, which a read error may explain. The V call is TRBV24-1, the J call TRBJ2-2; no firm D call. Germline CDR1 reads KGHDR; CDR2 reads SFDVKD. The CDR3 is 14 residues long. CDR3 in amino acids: CAARGSRSTGELFF. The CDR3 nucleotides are TGTGCCGCCAGAGGTAGCAGGAGCACCGGGGAGCTGTTTTTT.

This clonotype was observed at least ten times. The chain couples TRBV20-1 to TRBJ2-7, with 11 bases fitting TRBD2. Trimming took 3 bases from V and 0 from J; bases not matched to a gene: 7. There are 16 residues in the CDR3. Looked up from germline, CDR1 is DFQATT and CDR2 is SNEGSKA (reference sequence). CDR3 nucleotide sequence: TGCAGTGCTAGTGGGGGTAGCGGGAGGGCCTCCTACGAGCAGTACTTC. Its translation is CSASGGSGRASYEQYF.

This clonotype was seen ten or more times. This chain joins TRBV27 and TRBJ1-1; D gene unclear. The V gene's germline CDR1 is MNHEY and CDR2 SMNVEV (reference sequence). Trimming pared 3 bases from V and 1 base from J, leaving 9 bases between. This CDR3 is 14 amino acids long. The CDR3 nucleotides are TGTGCCAGCAGTTTCGGGTCACAGAACACTGAAGCTTTCTTT. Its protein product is CASSFGSQNTEAFF.

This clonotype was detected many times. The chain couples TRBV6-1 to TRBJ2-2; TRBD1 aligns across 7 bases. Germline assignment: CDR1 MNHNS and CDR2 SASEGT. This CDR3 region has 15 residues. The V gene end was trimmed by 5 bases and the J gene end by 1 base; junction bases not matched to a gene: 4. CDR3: CASSWGQKNTGELFF. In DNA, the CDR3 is TGTGCCAGCAGTTGGGGACAGAAGAACACCGGGGAGCTGTTTTTT.

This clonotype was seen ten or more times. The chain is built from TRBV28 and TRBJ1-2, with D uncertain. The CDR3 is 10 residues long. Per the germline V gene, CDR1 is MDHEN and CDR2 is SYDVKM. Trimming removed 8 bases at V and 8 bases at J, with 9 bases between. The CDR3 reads CASASVGYTF. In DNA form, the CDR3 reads TGTGCCAGCGCCTCAGTAGGCTACACCTTC.

The CDR3 loop is CASSLGSGRSNEQFF. The CDR3 DNA follows: TGTGCCAGCAGCTTAGGGAGCGGGAGGTCTAATGAGCAGTTCTTC. The rearrangement links TRBV11-3 to TRBJ2-1; 9 positions agree with TRBD2. With V trimmed by 1 base and J by 7 bases, 5 bases remained unmatched. The germline gives CDR1 SGHNT, CDR2 YENEEA. The CDR3 contains 15 residues.